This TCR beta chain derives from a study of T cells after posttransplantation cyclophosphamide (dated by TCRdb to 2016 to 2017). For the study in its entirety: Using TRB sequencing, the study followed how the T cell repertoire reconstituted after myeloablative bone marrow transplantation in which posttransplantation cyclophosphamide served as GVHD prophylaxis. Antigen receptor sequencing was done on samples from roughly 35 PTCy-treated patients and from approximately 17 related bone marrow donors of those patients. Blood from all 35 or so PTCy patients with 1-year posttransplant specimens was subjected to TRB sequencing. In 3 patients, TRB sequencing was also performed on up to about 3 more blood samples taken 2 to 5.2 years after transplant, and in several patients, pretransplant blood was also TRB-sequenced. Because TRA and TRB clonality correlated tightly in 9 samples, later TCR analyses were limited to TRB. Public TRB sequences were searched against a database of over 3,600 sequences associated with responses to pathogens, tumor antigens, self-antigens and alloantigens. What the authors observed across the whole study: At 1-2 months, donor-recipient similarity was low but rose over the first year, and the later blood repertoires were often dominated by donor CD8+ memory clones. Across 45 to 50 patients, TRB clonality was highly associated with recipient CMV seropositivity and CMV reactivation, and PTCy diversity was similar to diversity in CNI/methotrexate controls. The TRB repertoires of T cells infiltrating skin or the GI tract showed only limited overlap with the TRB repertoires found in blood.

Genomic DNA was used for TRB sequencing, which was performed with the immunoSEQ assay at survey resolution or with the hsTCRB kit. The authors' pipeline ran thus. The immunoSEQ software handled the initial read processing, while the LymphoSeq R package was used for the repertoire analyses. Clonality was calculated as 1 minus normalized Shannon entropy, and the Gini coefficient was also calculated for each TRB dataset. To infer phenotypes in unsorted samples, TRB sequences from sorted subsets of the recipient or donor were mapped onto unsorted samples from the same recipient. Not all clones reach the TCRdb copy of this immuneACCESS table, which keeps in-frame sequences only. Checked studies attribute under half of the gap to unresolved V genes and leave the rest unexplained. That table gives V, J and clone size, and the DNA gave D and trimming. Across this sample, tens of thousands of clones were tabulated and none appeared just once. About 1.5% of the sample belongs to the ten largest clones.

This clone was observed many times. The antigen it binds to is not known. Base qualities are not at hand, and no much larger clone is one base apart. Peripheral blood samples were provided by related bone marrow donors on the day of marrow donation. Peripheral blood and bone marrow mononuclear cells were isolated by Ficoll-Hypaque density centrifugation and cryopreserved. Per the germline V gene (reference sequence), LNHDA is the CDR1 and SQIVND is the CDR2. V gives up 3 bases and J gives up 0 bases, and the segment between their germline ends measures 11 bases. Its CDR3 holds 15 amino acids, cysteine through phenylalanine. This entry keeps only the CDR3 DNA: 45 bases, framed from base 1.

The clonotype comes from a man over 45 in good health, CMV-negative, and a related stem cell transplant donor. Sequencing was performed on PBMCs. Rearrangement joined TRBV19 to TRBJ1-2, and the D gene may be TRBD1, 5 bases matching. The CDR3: CASSILDTTNYGYTF. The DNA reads TGTGCCAGTAGTATCCTGGACACTACTAACTATGGCTACACCTTC.